Given below is one T cell receptor beta chain in context. The antigen is not known. The data were obtained in a study of vaccination and CD4 T cells after COVID-19. The germline V gene encodes CDR1 MGHDK and CDR2 SYGVNS. With V trimmed by 5 bases and J by 1 base, 7 bases remained unmatched. The CDR3 sequence is 15 residues long. Cultured CD4+ T cells had their DNA profiled by the Oncomine TCR Beta short-read assay. Each CDR3 protein is one row after TCRdb ran MiXCR on the PCR reads. The profile shows about 16,000 distinct CDR3 sequences, roughly 46% of them singletons. Treatment noted: approximately 11-day PBMC culture with coronavirus spike peptide pools or control peptides (ViraFEST assay).

The sequenced material came from CD4+ T cells from blood, cultured in vitro. The rearrangement links TRBV25-1 to TRBJ1-1; 7 nucleotides agree with TRBD1. The clonotype originates from a human donor who had recovered from COVID-19. This CDR3 reads CASSKQGPRNTEAFF. CDR3 DNA sequence: TGTGCCAGCAGTAAACAGGGGCCCCGGAACACTGAAGCTTTCTTT.